The T cell receptor (beta chain) under discussion was sequenced for a study of CD8 T cells in Susac syndrome (dated by TCRdb to about 2019). About the full investigation: Whether CD8+ T cell activation and differentiation in Susac syndrome was antigen driven was tested using repertoire sequencing. The paper as a whole reports these results and caveats: The number of individuals in the TCR sequencing and HLA analysis was recognized as being relatively small.

Based on the germline V gene, the CDR1 and CDR2 sequences are SGHTA and FQGNSA. V gives up 3 bases and J gives up 4 bases, and the segment between their germline ends measures 11 bases. The CDR3, cysteine through phenylalanine, is 14 amino acids long. Only CDR3 DNA remains: 42 bases, in frame from the first base. Turning to this clonotype: The specificity of this receptor is unknown. Base qualities are not provided; no much larger clone lies one nucleotide away.

RNA was extracted using the RNeasy kit, and about 0.5 to 1 ug of the RNA was reverse transcribed with random hexamers. The immunoSEQ multiplex PCR assay, which covers 54 Vbeta and 13 Jbeta segments, was used to amplify TCR beta CDR3 regions. Bias from PCR amplification was corrected by using a synthetic template baseline for primer optimization and for computational correction. In the source study's methods: Reads were annotated to V, D and J genes per IMGT and analyzed with immunoSEQ Analyzer, keeping only productive sequences. Clonality was computed as one minus Shannon entropy normalized by log2 of the number of productive unique sequences. Public and private clones were assessed among the 100 most prevalent clones of each patient and control. Clones were defined as Susac-specific if absent from the healthy and MS cohorts, from 900 to 1,200 published viral clones and from other ImmuneACCESS disease sequences. Starting from the raw public reads, TCRdb applied fastp trimming at Q25, assembled clones with MiXCR and retained in-frame beta chains. Identical CDR3 protein sequences are pooled into one entry, listed with their most common genes and DNA. TCRdb, not the authors, supplied the V and J calls. This sample holds roughly 200,000 distinct CDR3 sequences; roughly 95% were observed only once. Of the sample, 0.085% to 0.13% falls within the top ten clones.

Peripheral blood CD8+ and CD4+ T cells from healthy donors, Susac syndrome patients and multiple sclerosis patients were profiled by high-throughput TCR beta sequencing. Healthy donors were included as age- and sex-matched controls. Bulk CD8+ and CD4+ T cells were purified magnetically by negative isolation, whereas CD8+ TEMRA cells were enriched by FACS. Blood was drawn into EDTA tubes, processed within 24 hours, and PBMCs were isolated by density gradient centrifugation. PBMCs intended for TCR sequencing were cryopreserved in liquid nitrogen and thawed later in a water bath at 37 degrees C. The sorted or isolated CD4+, CD8+ and CD8+ TEMRA cells reached a purity of at least 90%.

This sequence originates from a human donor in good health. Input material: CD4+ T cells from PBMCs. The chain is encoded by TRBV7-2 joined to TRBJ2-3; confidence is insufficient to name the D gene. The DNA is as follows: TGTGCCAGCAGCTTCCCAGGAGTCCCAGATACGCAGTATTTT. Its protein is CASSFPGVPDTQYF.